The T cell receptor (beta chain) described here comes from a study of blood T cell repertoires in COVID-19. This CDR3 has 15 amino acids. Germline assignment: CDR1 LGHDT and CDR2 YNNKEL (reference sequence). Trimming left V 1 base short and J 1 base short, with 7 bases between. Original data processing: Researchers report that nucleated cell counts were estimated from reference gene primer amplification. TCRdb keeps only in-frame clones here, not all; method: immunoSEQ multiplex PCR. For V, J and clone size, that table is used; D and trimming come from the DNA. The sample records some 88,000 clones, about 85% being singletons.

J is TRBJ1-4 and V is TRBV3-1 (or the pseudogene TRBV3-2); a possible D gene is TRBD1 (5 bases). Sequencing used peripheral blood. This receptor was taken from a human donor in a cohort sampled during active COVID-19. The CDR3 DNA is TGTGCCAGCAGCCAAGGGAGGGGAACTAATGAAAAACTGTTTTTT. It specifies CASSQGRGTNEKLFF.